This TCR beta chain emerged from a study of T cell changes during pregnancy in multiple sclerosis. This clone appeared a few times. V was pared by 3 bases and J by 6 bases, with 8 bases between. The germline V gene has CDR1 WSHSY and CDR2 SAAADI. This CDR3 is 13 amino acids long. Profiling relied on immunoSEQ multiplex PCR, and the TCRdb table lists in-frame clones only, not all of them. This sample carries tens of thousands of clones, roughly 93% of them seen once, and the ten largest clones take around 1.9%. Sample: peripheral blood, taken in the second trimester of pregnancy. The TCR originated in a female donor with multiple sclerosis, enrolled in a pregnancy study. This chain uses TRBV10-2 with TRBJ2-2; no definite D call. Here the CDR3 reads CASSDNFAGELFF. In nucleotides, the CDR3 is TGCGCCAGCAGTGATAACTTTGCCGGGGAGCTGTTTTTT.